These T cell receptor beta chains were read from a single sample in a study of blood T cell repertoires in COVID-19. Sequencing was performed with immunoSEQ multiplex PCR; in TCRdb, only in-frame clones are kept and a portion is missing. The sample yields tens of thousands of clones, approximately 88% seen once. Material: peripheral blood. These receptors originate from a man older than 75 with active or convalescent COVID-19. Both conserved end residues are part of each CDR3. A D gene is named only where the DNA matches it firmly. Only part of the rows carry a size: once, few, many, or a class if the clone is expanded.

d_gene	v_gene	abundance	CDR3aa
-	TRBV30	-	CAWSPGTDTQYF
TRBD2	TRBV18	-	CASSRLAGINEQFF
-	TRBV7-9	-	CASSPLGIRTNNEQFF
-	TRBV11-2	-	CASSPKGVWGTF
TRBD2	TRBV27	-	CASSSTSGKLYEQYF
TRBD1	TRBV6-1	-	CASSERDRGPNEKLFF
-	TRBV11-2	-	CASSLDAGELFF
TRBD2	TRBV6-1	once	CASSLAGGPGELFF
-	TRBV4-1	-	CASSQDSGAGANVLTF
TRBD1	TRBV6-6	-	CASSSQTGGLYSPLHF
-	TRBV5-1	once	CASSQTLRDTEAFF
-	TRBV28	-	CASSLGGSGYEQYF
-	TRBV28	-	CASSTTRTEAFF
-	TRBV7-9	-	CASSFTGYGYTF
-	TRBV6-1	-	CASSDRPSSYEQYF
TRBD1	TRBV18	-	CASSPSGTGGDGYTF